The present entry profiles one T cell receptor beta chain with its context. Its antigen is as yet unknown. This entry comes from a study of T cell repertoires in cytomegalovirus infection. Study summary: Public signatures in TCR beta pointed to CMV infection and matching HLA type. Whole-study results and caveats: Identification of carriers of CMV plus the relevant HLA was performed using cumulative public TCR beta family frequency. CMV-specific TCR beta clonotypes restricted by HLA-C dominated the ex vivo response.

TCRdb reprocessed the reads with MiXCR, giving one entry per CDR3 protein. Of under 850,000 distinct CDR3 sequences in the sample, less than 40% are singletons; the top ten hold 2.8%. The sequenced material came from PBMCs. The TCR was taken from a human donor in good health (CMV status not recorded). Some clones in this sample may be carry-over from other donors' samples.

This CDR3 reads CASKLGGPLHF. The DNA of the CDR3 is TGTGCCAGTAAACTTGGAGGTCCCCTCCACTTT. The chain employs TRBV19 and TRBJ1-6; no clear D gene. This CDR3 is 11 amino acids long. Trimming removed 7 bases at V and 13 bases at J, with 11 bases between. Germline V lookup: CDR1 LNHDA, CDR2 SQIVND (reference sequence).